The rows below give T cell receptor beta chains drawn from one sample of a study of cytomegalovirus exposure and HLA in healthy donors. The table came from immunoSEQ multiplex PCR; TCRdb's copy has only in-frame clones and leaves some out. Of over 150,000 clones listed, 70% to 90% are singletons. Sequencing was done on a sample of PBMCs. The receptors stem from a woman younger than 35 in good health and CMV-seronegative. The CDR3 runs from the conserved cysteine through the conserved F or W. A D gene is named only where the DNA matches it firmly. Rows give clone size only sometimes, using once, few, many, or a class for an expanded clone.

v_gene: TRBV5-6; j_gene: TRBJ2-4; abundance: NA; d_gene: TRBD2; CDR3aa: CASSLLAGANIQYF; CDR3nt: TGTGCCAGCAGCTTGTTAGCGGGGGCAAACATTCAGTACTTC
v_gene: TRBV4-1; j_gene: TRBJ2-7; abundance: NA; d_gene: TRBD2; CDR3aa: CASSQEAGARLRQYF; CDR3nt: TGCGCCAGCAGCCAGGAAGCGGGGGCGCGATTAAGGCAGTACTTC
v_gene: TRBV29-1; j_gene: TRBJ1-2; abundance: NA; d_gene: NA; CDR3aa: CSVEVRNYGYTF; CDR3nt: TGCAGCGTTGAAGTGCGGAACTATGGCTACACCTTC
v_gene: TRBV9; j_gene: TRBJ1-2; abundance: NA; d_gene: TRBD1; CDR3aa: CASSGSGDRFVRYTF; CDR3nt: TGTGCCAGCAGCGGTTCTGGGGACAGGTTTGTCCGCTACACCTTC
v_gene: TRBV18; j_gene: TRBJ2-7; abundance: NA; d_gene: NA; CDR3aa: CASSPQGFHEQYF; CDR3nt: TGTGCCAGCTCACCTCAGGGATTCCACGAGCAGTACTTC
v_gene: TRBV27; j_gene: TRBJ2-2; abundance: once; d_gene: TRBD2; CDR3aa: CASSLAGSGELFF; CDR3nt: TGTGCCAGCAGCCTAGCGGGGTCCGGGGAGCTGTTTTTT
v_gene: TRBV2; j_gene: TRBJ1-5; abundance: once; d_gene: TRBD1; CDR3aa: CASSEAYNRGQPQHF; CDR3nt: TGTGCCAGCAGTGAAGCCTATAACAGGGGTCAGCCCCAGCATTTT
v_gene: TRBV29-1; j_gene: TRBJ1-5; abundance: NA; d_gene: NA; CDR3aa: CSVGRGYNQPQHF; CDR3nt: TGCAGCGTTGGTAGGGGCTACAATCAGCCCCAGCATTTT
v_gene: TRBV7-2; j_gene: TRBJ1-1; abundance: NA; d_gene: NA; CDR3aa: CASSFGGGQRTEAFF; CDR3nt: TGTGCCAGCAGCTTCGGCGGGGGGCAAAGGACTGAAGCTTTCTTT
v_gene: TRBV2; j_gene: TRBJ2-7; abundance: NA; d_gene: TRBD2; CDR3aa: CASTSGSLGYEQYF; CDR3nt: TGTGCCAGCACTAGCGGGAGCTTGGGTTACGAGCAGTACTTC
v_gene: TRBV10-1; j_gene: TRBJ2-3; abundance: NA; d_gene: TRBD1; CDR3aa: CASSLTGADTQYF; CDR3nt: TGCGCCAGCAGCTTGACAGGGGCAGATACGCAGTATTTT
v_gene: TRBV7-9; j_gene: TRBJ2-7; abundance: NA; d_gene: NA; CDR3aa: CASSVGWRGGPLSEQYF; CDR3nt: TGTGCCAGCAGCGTAGGCTGGAGGGGGGGGCCTTTGAGCGAGCAGTACTTC
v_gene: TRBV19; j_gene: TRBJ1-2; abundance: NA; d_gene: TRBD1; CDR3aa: CASSPGTGPYGYTF; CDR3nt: TGTGCCAGTAGCCCCGGGACAGGGCCATATGGCTACACCTTC
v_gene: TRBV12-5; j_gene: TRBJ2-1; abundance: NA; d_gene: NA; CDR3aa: CASAPPPYNEQFF; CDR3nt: TGTGCTAGTGCCCCCCCTCCCTACAATGAGCAGTTCTTC
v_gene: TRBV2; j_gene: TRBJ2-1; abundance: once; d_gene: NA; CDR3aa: CASSERGNEQFF; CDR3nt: TGTGCCAGCAGTGAAAGGGGGAATGAGCAGTTCTTC
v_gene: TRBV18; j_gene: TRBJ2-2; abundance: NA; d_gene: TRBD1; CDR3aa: CASSPQKPGTGNTGELFF; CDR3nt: TGTGCCAGCTCACCACAGAAGCCGGGGACAGGCAACACCGGGGAGCTGTTTTTT
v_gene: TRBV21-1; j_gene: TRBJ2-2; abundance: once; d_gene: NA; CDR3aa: CASSNRDRGRITGELFF; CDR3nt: TGTGCCAGCAGCAATAGGGACAGGGGGCGAATCACCGGGGAGCTGTTTTTT
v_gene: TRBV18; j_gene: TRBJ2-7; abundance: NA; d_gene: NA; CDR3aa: CASSVRQNGGYEQYF; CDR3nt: TGTGCCAGCTCCGTCCGGCAGAACGGGGGTTACGAGCAGTACTTC
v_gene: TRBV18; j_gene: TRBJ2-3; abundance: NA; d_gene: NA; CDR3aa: CASSPQDGRGGTQYF; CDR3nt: TGTGCCAGCTCACCACAAGACGGCCGAGGGGGTACGCAGTATTTT
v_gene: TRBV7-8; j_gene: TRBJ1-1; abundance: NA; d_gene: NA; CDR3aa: CASSSGPGMNTEAFF; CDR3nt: TGTGCCAGCAGCTCAGGTCCAGGGATGAACACTGAAGCTTTCTTT
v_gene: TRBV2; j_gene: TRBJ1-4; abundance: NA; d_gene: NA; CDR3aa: CASSVFQGAGNEKLFF; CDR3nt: TGTGCCAGCAGTGTATTTCAAGGTGCGGGTAATGAAAAACTGTTTTTT
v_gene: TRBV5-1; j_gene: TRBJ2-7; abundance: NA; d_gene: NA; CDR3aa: CASSSTEGLSYEQYF; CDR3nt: TGCGCCAGCAGCTCCACGGAGGGACTGAGCTACGAGCAGTACTTC
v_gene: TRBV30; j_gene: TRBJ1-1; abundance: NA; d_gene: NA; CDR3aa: CAWSNSLEAFF; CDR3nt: TGTGCCTGGAGTAACTCTCTTGAAGCTTTCTTT
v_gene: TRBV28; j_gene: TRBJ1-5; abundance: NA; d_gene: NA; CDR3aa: CASSPGGGGQPQHF; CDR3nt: TGTGCCAGCAGTCCGGGGGGGGGAGGACAGCCCCAGCATTTT
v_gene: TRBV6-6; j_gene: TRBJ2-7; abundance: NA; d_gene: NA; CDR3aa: CASSTPSYEQYF; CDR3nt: TGTGCCAGCAGTACTCCCTCCTACGAGCAGTACTTC
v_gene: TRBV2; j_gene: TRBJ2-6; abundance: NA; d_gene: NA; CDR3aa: CASSDRRSGANVLTF; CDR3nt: TGTGCCAGCAGTGACAGGCGCTCTGGGGCCAACGTCCTGACTTTC
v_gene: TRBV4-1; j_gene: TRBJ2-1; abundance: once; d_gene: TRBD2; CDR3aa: CASSHASGLVVVEQFF; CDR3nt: TGCGCCAGCAGCCACGCCTCGGGACTAGTGGTAGTCGAGCAGTTCTTC
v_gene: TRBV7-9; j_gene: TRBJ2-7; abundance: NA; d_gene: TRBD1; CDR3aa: CSSSLGDRGGLYEQYF; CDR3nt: TGTTCCAGCAGCTTGGGGGACAGGGGAGGTCTCTACGAGCAGTACTTC
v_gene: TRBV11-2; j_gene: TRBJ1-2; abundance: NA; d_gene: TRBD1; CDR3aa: CASSLEPPQGADGYTF; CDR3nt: TGTGCCAGCAGCTTAGAACCGCCGCAGGGGGCGGATGGCTACACCTTC
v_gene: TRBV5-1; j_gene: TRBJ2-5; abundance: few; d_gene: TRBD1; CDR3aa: CASSNRGFQETQYF; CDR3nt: TGCGCCAGCAGCAACAGGGGGTTTCAAGAGACCCAGTACTTC
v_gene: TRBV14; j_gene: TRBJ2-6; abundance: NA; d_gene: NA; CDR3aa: CASSLTGANVLTF; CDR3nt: TGTGCCAGCAGCCTAACTGGGGCCAACGTCCTGACTTTC
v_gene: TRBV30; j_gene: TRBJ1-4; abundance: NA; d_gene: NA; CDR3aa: CAWNIHSDEKLFF; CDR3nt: TGTGCCTGGAACATACACAGTGATGAAAAACTGTTTTTT
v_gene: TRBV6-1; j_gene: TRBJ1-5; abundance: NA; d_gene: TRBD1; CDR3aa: CASSGTGNNQPQHF; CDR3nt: TGTGCCAGCAGTGGGACAGGCAATAATCAGCCCCAGCATTTT
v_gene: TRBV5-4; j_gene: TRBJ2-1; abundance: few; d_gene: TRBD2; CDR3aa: CASSPRTSGSNEQFF; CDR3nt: TGTGCCAGCAGCCCCCGCACTAGCGGGAGCAATGAGCAGTTCTTC
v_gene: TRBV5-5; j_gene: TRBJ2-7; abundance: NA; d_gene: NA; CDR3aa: CASSFSPLGVSYEQYF; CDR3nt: TGTGCCAGCAGCTTCAGTCCCCTAGGGGTCTCCTACGAGCAGTACTTC
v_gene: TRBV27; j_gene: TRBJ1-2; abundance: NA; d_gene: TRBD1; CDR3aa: CASTYYPPTGLGYGYTF; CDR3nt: TGTGCCAGCACTTATTACCCTCCGACAGGGTTAGGCTATGGCTACACCTTC
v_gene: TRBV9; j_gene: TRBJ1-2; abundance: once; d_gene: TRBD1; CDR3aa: CASSPRTGEGYGYTF; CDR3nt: TGTGCCAGCAGCCCCCGGACAGGGGAAGGCTATGGCTACACCTTC
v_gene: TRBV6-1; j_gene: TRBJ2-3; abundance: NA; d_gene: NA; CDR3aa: CASSSTGTPYRQYF; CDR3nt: TGTGCCAGCAGTTCCACCGGGACACCCTATAGGCAGTATTTT
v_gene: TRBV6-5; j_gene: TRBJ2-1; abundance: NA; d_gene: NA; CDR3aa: CASRRGYSYNEQFF; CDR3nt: TGTGCCAGCAGAAGAGGATACTCCTACAATGAGCAGTTCTTC
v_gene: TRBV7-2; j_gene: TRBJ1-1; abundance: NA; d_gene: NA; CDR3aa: CASSSQVTTEAFF; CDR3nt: TGTGCCAGCAGCTCACAGGTTACCACTGAAGCTTTCTTT
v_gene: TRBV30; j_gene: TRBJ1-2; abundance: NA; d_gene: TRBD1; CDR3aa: CAWRTGDDYGYTF; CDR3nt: TGTGCCTGGAGAACAGGGGACGACTATGGCTACACCTTC
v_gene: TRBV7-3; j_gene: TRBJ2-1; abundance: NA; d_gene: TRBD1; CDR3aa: CASSLSGDRYYNEQFF; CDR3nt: TGTGCCAGCAGCTTATCGGGGGACAGGTACTACAATGAGCAGTTCTTC
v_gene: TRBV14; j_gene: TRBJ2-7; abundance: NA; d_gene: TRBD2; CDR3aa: CASSNLGSAGVSYEQYF; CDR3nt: TGTGCCAGCAGCAACTTGGGATCAGCGGGGGTCTCCTACGAGCAGTACTTC
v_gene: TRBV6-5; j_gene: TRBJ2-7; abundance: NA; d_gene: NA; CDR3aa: CASSLAGTGAYEQYF; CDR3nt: TGTGCCAGCAGCCTAGCGGGGACAGGTGCCTACGAGCAGTACTTC
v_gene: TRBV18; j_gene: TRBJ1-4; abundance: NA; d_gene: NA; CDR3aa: CASSTNTYRAANEKLFF; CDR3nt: TGTGCCAGCTCCACGAACACATACAGGGCTGCTAATGAAAAACTGTTTTTT
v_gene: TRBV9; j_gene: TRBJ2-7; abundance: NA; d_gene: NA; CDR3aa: CASSVAQVSYEQYF; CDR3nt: TGTGCCAGCAGCGTAGCCCAGGTGTCCTACGAGCAGTACTTC